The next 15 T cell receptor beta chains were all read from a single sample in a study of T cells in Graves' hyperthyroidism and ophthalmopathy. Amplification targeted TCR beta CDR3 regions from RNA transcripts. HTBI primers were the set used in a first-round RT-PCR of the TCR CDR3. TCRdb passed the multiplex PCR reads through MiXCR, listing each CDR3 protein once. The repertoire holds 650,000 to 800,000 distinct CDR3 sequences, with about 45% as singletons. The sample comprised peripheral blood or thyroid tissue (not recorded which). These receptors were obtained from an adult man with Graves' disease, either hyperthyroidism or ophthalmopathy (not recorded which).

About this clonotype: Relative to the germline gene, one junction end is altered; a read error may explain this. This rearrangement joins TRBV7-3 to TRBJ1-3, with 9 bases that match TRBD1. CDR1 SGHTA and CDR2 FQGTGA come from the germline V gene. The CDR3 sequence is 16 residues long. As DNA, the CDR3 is TGTGCCACCAGCAGAGCCGGGACAGGGACTGGAAACACCATATATTTT. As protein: CATSRAGTGTGNTIYF.

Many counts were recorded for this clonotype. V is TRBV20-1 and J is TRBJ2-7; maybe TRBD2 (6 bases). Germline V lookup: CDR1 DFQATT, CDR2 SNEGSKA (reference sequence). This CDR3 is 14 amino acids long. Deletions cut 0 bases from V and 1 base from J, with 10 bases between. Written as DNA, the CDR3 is TGCAGTGCTAGAGAGGCAGGGAGGTCCTACGAGCAGTACTTC. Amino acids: CSAREAGRSYEQYF.

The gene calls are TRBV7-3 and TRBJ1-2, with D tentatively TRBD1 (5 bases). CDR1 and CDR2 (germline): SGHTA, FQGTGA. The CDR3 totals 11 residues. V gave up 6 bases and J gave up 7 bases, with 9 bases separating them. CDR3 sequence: CASSFRVGYTF. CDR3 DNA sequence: TGTGCCAGCAGTTTCAGGGTTGGCTACACCTTC.

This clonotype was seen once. The CDR3 region is CASSGRGRANNGIEAFF. Here the CDR3 DNA reads TGTGCCAGCAGCGGCCGTGGACGGGCGAACAACGGAATTGAAGCTTTCTTT. This chain uses TRBV6-1 with TRBJ1-1; no firm D call. The V gene lost 6 bases and the J gene lost 7 bases, with 27 bases spanning the gap. Looked up from germline, CDR1 is MNHNS and CDR2 is SASEGT. The CDR3 has 17 amino acids.

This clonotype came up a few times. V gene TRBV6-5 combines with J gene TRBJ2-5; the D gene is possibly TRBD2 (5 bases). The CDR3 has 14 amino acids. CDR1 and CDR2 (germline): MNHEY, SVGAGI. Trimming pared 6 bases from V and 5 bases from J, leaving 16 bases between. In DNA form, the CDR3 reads TGTGCCAGCAGGATGGGCCGGGGTCGGGAGACCCAGTACTTC. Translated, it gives CASRMGRGRETQYF.

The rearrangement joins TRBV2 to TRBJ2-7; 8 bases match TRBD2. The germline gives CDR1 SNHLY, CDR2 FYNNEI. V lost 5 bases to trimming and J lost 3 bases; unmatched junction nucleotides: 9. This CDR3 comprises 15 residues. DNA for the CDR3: TGTGCCAGCAGTCCCGGGACTAGGATCCTCTACGAGCAGTACTTC. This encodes CASSPGTRILYEQYF.

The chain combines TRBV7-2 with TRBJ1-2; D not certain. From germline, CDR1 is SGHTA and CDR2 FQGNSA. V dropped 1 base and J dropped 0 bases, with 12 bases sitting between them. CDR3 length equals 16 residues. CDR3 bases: TGTGCCAGCAGCTTAGGAGGGATCTCCTCTAACTATGGCTACACCTTC. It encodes CASSLGGISSNYGYTF.

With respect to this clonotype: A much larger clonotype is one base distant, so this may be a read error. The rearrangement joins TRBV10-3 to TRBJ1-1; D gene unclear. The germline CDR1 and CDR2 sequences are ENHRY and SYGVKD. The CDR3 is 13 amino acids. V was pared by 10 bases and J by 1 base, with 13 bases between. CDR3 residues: CATMAKENTEAFF. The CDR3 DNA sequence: TGTGCCACCATGGCCAAGGAGAACACTGAAGCTTTCTTT.

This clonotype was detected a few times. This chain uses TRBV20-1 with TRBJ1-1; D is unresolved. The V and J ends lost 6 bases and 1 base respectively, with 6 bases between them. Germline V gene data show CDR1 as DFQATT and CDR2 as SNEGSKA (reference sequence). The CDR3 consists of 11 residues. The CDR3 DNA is TGCAGTGCCCAGCAGAACACTGAAGCTTTCTTT. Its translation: CSAQQNTEAFF.

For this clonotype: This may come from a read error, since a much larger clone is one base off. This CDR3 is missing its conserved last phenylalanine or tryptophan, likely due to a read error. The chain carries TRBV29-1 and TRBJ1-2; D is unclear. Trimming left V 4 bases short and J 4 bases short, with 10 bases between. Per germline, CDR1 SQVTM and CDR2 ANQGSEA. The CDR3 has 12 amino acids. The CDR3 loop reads CSVVSSLYGYTL. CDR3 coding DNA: TGCAGCGTTGTTTCCAGCCTCTATGGCTACACCCTC.

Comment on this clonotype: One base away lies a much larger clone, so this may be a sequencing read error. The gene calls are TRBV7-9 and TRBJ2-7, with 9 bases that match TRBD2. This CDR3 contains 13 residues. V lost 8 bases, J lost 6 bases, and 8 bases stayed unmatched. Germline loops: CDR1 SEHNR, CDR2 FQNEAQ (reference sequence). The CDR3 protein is CASGLGLASEQYF. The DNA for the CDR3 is TGTGCCAGCGGCCTGGGACTAGCAAGCGAGCAGTACTTC.

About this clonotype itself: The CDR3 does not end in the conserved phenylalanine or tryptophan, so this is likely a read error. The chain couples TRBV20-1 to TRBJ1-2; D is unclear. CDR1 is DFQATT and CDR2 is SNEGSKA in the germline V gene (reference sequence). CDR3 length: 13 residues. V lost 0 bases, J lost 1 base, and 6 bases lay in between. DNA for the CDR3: TGCAGTGCTAGAGATCCTATTAACTATGGCTACACCCTC. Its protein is CSARDPINYGYTL.

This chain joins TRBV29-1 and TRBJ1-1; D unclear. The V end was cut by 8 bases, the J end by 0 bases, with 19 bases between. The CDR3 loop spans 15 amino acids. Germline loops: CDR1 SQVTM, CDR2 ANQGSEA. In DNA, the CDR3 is TGCAGCAGTGAAGGCTTTAGACACTTGAACACTGAAGCTTTCTTT. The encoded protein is CSSEGFRHLNTEAFF.

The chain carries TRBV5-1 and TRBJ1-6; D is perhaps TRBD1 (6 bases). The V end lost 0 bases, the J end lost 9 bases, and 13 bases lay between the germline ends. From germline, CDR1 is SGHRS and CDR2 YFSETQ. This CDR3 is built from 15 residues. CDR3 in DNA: TGCGCCAGCAGCTTGGATCAGGGACACCTTTCACCCCTCCACTTT. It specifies CASSLDQGHLSPLHF.

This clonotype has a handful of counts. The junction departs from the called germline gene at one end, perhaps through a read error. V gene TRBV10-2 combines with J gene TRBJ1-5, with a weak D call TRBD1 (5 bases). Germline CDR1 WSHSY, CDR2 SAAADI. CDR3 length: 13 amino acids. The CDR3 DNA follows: TGTGCCAGCAGACCCACAGGATATCAGCCCCAGCATTTT. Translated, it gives CASRPTGYQPQHF.